A single sample is the source of the 18 T cell receptor beta chains below, sequenced in a study of cytotoxic CD8 clonotypes in ibrutinib-treated CLL. Sequencing used immunoSEQ multiplex PCR; TCRdb keeps in-frame clones, though not all of them. The table lists 150,000 or so clones, over 75% of them singletons. The material sequenced was PBMCs, taken at disease progression, from a patient treated with ibrutinib. These receptors all stem from a human donor with chronic lymphocytic leukemia.

The chain employs TRBV4-1 and TRBJ2-7; 8 positions agree with TRBD1. Germline values: CDR1 MGHRA, CDR2 YSYEKL. Unmatched junction bases numbered 15, after V lost 4 bases and J lost 4 bases. The CDR3 has 17 amino acids. The CDR3 here is CASSPTPGTGGIYEQYF. As DNA, the CDR3 is TGCGCCAGCAGCCCCACCCCCGGAACAGGGGGAATTTACGAGCAGTACTTC.

The chain combines TRBV5-1 with TRBJ2-7, with D possibly matching TRBD2 (6 bases). Germline CDR1 reads SGHRS; CDR2 reads YFSETQ. V shed 3 bases and J shed 2 bases, with 18 bases lying between them. CDR3 length: 16 amino acids. The CDR3, as DNA: TGCGCCAGCAGCTGGGGGGTAGGAGCTGCTGCCTACGAGCAGTACTTC. Its translation is CASSWGVGAAAYEQYF. Filled out from reference TRBV5-1 and TRBJ2-7, the complete variable domain reads KAGVTQTPRYLIKTRGQQVTLSCSPISGHRSVSWYQQTPGQGLQFLFEYFSETQRNKGNFPGRFSGRQFSNSRSEMNVSTLELGDSALYLCASSWGVGAAAYEQYFGPGTRLTVT.

The genes are TRBV19 and TRBJ1-1, with 11 bases that match TRBD1. The length of the CDR3 is 16 residues. Trimming cost V 5 bases and J 3 bases; bases outside gene matches: 8. Germline V lookup: CDR1 LNHDA, CDR2 SQIVND (reference sequence). In DNA, the CDR3 is TGTGCCAGTAGTCCTCAAGGACAGGGGGCGGACACTGAAGCTTTCTTT. This codes for CASSPQGQGADTEAFF.

The chain uses TRBV7-3 and TRBJ2-5; 7 bases are a match to TRBD2. CDR1 is SGHTA and CDR2 is FQGTGA in the germline V gene. J gave up 2 bases and V 5 bases, and 8 bases lay outside the gene matches. This CDR3 comprises 15 residues. CDR3 coding DNA: TGTGCCAGCAGCCCGGGGGGACCAACTCAAGAGACCCAGTACTTC. Its protein is CASSPGGPTQETQYF.

CDR3 DNA sequence: TGTGCCACCAGCAGAGATAAGCGGCATCAAGAGACCCAGTACTTC. This translates into CATSRDKRHQETQYF. V and J are TRBV15 and TRBJ2-5; D might be TRBD2 (5 bases). Germline CDR1 and CDR2: LNHNV and YYDKDF (reference sequence). This CDR3 region has 15 residues. V was trimmed by 0 bases and J by 2 bases, leaving 10 bases between them.

The V and J genes are TRBV5-1 and TRBJ2-3; D is perhaps TRBD2 (6 bases). The V gene lost 4 bases and the J gene lost 5 bases, with 17 bases spanning the gap. Germline values: CDR1 SGHRS, CDR2 YFSETQ. This CDR3 region has 15 residues. In DNA form, the CDR3 reads TGCGCCAGCAGCCCCCGGGCCGGAGGGAGAGATACGCAGTATTTT. It codes for CASSPRAGGRDTQYF. Filled out from reference TRBV5-1 and TRBJ2-3, the complete variable domain reads KAGVTQTPRYLIKTRGQQVTLSCSPISGHRSVSWYQQTPGQGLQFLFEYFSETQRNKGNFPGRFSGRQFSNSRSEMNVSTLELGDSALYLCASSPRAGGRDTQYFGPGTRLTVL.

The chain links TRBV19 to TRBJ1-5; maybe TRBD1 (5 bases). The CDR3 spans 15 residues. Trimming left V 7 bases short and J 3 bases short, with 16 bases between. Germline V lookup: CDR1 LNHDA, CDR2 SQIVND (reference sequence). CDR3 in amino acids: CASTRPTGVNQPQHF. The CDR3 region has the DNA TGTGCCAGTACCCGACCTACAGGAGTCAATCAGCCCCAGCATTTT.

The chain carries TRBV18 and TRBJ2-1; D unclear. The germline V gene has CDR1 KGHSH and CDR2 LQKENI. With 0 bases removed from V and 10 bases from J, the gap between germline ends came to 10 bases. This CDR3 contains 13 residues. The CDR3 spells CASSPPSGREQFF. CDR3 sequence (DNA): TGTGCCAGCTCACCACCTTCGGGCAGGGAGCAGTTCTTC.

V gene TRBV7-6 combines with J gene TRBJ2-3, with TRBD1 identical over 8 bases. This CDR3 is built from 17 residues. Germline V gene data show CDR1 as SGHVS and CDR2 as FNYEAQ. Trimming removed 1 base from V and 5 bases from J; junction bases left unmatched: 11. DNA for the CDR3: TGTGCCAGCAGCTTAGAGACCCGACAGGGGATTGGAGATACGCAGTATTTT. Amino acids: CASSLETRQGIGDTQYF.

This clone was detected once. The V gene is TRBV15, the J gene TRBJ1-2; D is unclear. Germline-derived CDR1 and CDR2 are LNHNV and YYDKDF (reference sequence). Trimming took off 1 base at V and 4 bases at J, with 13 bases between the two ends. The CDR3 is 15 residues long. CDR3 nucleotides: TGTGCCACCAGCAGAGGAGGCACAAAAACCTATGGCTACACCTTC. Translated, it gives CATSRGGTKTYGYTF.

The J gene is TRBJ1-3, the V gene TRBV5-1; no clear D. Trimming cost V 0 bases and J 2 bases, with 15 bases left between them. The CDR3 spans 17 residues. CDR1 SGHRS and CDR2 YFSETQ come from the germline V gene. CDR3 nucleotides: TGCGCCAGCAGCTTGGCCGTATTGGGTTTCGCTGGAAACACCATATATTTT. It yields the protein CASSLAVLGFAGNTIYF.

This chain connects TRBV7-3 to TRBJ2-1, with 11 bases lining up with TRBD2. This CDR3 region has 15 residues. Germline values: CDR1 SGHTA, CDR2 FQGTGA. V was clipped by 3 bases and J by 4 bases; unmatched bases: 2. The CDR3 loop is CASSFGTSGYNEQFF. CDR3 sequence (DNA): TGTGCCAGCAGCTTTGGGACTAGCGGTTACAATGAGCAGTTCTTC.

The chain recombines TRBV19 with TRBJ1-2, with 11 bases that match TRBD1. The CDR3 is 16 residues long. The germline V gene has CDR1 LNHDA and CDR2 SQIVND (reference sequence). V shed 5 bases, J shed 0 bases, and the junction held 5 bases outside the gene matches. CDR3 sequence (DNA): TGTGCCAGTAGTCTTGAGGGACAGGGGGCTAACTATGGCTACACCTTC. Encoded protein: CASSLEGQGANYGYTF.

The chain is built from TRBV13 and TRBJ2-2; 8 nucleotides agree with TRBD2. V was pared by 5 bases and J by 1 base, with 6 bases of the junction left unmatched. Germline V gene data show CDR1 as PRHDT and CDR2 as FYEKMQ (reference sequence). CDR3 length: 16 residues. CDR3 loop: CASSGTGGKNTGELFF. CDR3 DNA sequence: TGTGCCAGCAGCGGAACGGGAGGGAAGAACACCGGGGAGCTGTTTTTT. Full variable domain (rest looked up from reference TRBV13 and TRBJ2-2): AAGVIQSPRHLIKEKRETATLKCYPIPRHDTVYWYQQGPGQDPQFLISFYEKMQSDKGSIPDRFSAQQFSDYHSELNMSSLELGDSALYFCASSGTGGKNTGELFFGEGSRLTVL.

The V gene is TRBV27, the J gene TRBJ2-7, with 8 bases matching TRBD1. The CDR3 runs to 15 residues. Losses at the gene ends were 7 bases for V and 3 bases for J; bases not matched to a gene: 11. Per germline, CDR1 MNHEY and CDR2 SMNVEV (reference sequence). This CDR3 is CASISTTGVNYEQYF. CDR3 bases: TGTGCCAGCATCTCGACGACAGGGGTCAACTACGAGCAGTACTTC.

V is TRBV5-4 and J is TRBJ2-1; D gene unclear. The V end lost 0 bases, the J end lost 7 bases, and 14 bases lay between the germline ends. The CDR3 is 15 amino acids. CDR1 is SGHNT and CDR2 is YYREEE in the germline V gene (reference sequence). The CDR3 protein is CASSLDGPFGNEQFF. CDR3 sequence (DNA): TGTGCCAGCAGCTTGGACGGGCCCTTCGGGAATGAGCAGTTCTTC.

The CDR3 bases are TGTGCCAGTAGTCCCCTTGATCTAAACACGCAGTATTTT. Translated: CASSPLDLNTQYF. V and J are TRBV19 and TRBJ2-3, with D uncertain. Trimming removed 5 bases at V and 9 bases at J, with 15 bases between. The germline gives CDR1 LNHDA, CDR2 SQIVND (reference sequence). This CDR3 has 13 residues. The whole variable domain, filled in from reference TRBV19 and TRBJ2-3, reads DGGITQSPKYLFRKEGQNVTLSCEQNLNHDAMYWYRQDPGQGLRLIYYSQIVNDFQKGDIAEGYSVSREKKESFPLTVTSAQKNPTAFYLCASSPLDLNTQYFGPGTRLTVL.

This clone was seen only once. The chain joins TRBV7-3 to TRBJ2-5; D possibly matches TRBD1 or TRBD2 (6 bases each). The CDR3 is 13 amino acids. V gave up 5 bases and J gave up 2 bases, with 9 bases separating them. Germline V gives CDR1 SGHTA, CDR2 FQGTGA. The CDR3 is CASSRGQQETQYF. DNA for the CDR3: TGTGCCAGCAGCCGGGGGCAGCAAGAGACCCAGTACTTC.